Below are 13 T cell receptor beta chains sequenced from a single sample in a study of blood T cells in healthy people across ages. For the second PCR, which ran for roughly 7 to 11 cycles, a sample-barcoded 5' primer and a J-beta primer mix were used. Each CDR3 protein gets one entry after TCRdb re-called the 5' RACE reads with MiXCR. The top ten clones hold around 3% of a sample with about 780,000 distinct CDR3 sequences, roughly 25% of them seen once. The sample was also linked to a second study, of T cells of mothers and their children.

Sequencing was done on a sample of blood. These receptors came from a boy younger than 18 in good health.

The CDR3 nucleotides are TGTGCCAGCAGCATAGACAGGTTCTATGGCTACACCTTC. It translates to CASSIDRFYGYTF. The V gene is TRBV12-3 or TRBV12-4, the J gene TRBJ1-2; the D gene is possibly TRBD1 (6 bases). The CDR3 has 13 amino acids. V shed 6 bases and J shed 4 bases, with 12 bases lying between them.

The chain links TRBV7-3 to TRBJ2-7, with TRBD1 matching over 7 bases. CDR1 SGHTA and CDR2 FQGTGA come from the germline V gene. CDR3 length: 14 amino acids. V gave up 5 bases and J gave up 4 bases; unmatched junction bases: 8. CDR3 DNA: TGTGCCAGCAGCCCATACAGGGGAGCGTACGAGCAGTACTTC. This codes for CASSPYRGAYEQYF.

The chain couples TRBV24-1 to TRBJ2-3, with D perhaps TRBD2 (5 bases). V lost 7 bases to trimming and J lost 3 bases, with 10 bases between them. The CDR3 is 13 amino acids. Germline CDR1 and CDR2: KGHDR and SFDVKD. Here the CDR3 DNA reads TGTGCCACCAGACCGCGCGGGACAGATACGCAGTATTTT. It specifies CATRPRGTDTQYF.

This clonotype came up many times. CDR3 protein: CASSSGGPGETQYF. The DNA for the CDR3 is TGTGCCAGCAGCTCCGGGGGGCCCGGAGAGACCCAGTACTTC. This rearrangement joins TRBV12-3 or TRBV12-4 to TRBJ2-5, with a possible D match to TRBD2 (7 bases). The CDR3 runs 14 residues. V was clipped by 6 bases and J by 4 bases, with 15 bases between them.

The rearrangement joins TRBV4-1 to TRBJ2-1; 7 bases fit TRBD1. The DNA end is more similar to TRBJ2-5, so the J call may be wrong. The CDR3 extends over 17 amino acids. Per the germline V gene, CDR1 is MGHRA and CDR2 is YSYEKL. The CDR3 DNA reads as TGCGCCAGCAGCCAAGGGGCGCAGACAGGGTTTCTGGAGACCCAGTACTTC. This codes for CASSQGAQTGFLETQYF.

The table lists this clonotype with a few counts. The J gene is TRBJ2-1, the V gene TRBV5-5; 8 nucleotides align to TRBD2. Germline CDR1 reads SGHKS; CDR2 reads YYEKEE (reference sequence). This CDR3 is 16 amino acids long. V lost 4 bases, J lost 4 bases, and 10 bases stayed unmatched. This chain's CDR3 is CASSARGGLMYNEQFF. CDR3 bases: TGTGCCAGCAGCGCCCGGGGGGGCTTAATGTACAATGAGCAGTTCTTC.

Only a few counts were recorded for this clonotype. The chain couples TRBV27 to TRBJ1-4; D not resolved. Looked up from germline, CDR1 is MNHEY and CDR2 is SMNVEV (reference sequence). V lost 8 bases to trimming and J lost 0 bases, with 16 bases between them. The CDR3 has 16 residues. The CDR3 loop is CASRQRYSATNEKLFF. The CDR3 coding sequence is TGTGCCAGCCGTCAGCGGTACAGCGCAACTAATGAAAAACTGTTTTTT. The variable domain in full, completed from reference TRBV27 and TRBJ1-4, reads EAQVTQNPRYLITVTGKKLTVTCSQNMNHEYMSWYRQDPGLGLRQIYYSMNVEVTDKGDVPEGYKVSRKEKRNFPLILESPSPNQTSLYFCASRQRYSATNEKLFFGSGTQLSVL.

On this clonotype: This may be a read error, as it is one base from a much larger clone. V gene TRBV28 combines with J gene TRBJ1-1, with 11 bases matching TRBD1. The J segment lost 6 bases and the V segment lost 5 bases, leaving 14 bases of the junction unmatched. This CDR3 spans 17 amino acids. From germline, CDR1 is MDHEN and CDR2 SYDVKM. The CDR3 protein is CASSLTLPGQGDAEAFF. In DNA, the CDR3 is TGTGCCAGCAGTCTAACTCTCCCGGGACAGGGGGACGCTGAAGCTTTCTTT.

The V call is TRBV20-1, the J call TRBJ2-1; 8 nucleotides match TRBD2. The CDR3 is 15 residues long. V was pared by 0 bases and J by 5 bases, with 6 bases of the junction left unmatched. Germline assignment: CDR1 DFQATT and CDR2 SNEGSKA (reference sequence). The CDR3: CSAREAAGVNNEQFF. As DNA, the CDR3 is TGCAGTGCTAGAGAAGCAGCGGGGGTTAACAATGAGCAGTTCTTC.

This clonotype appeared a few times. V is TRBV5-1 and J is TRBJ1-5, with 8 nucleotides matching TRBD1. This CDR3 is built from 15 residues. Germline lookup yields CDR1 SGHRS and CDR2 YFSETQ. V lost 5 bases and J lost 5; bases outside the gene matches: 9. CDR3 loop: CASREGQGTDQPQHF. The CDR3 DNA sequence: TGCGCCAGCAGAGAAGGACAGGGAACGGATCAGCCCCAGCATTTT.

There are a few counts of this clonotype. The chain joins TRBV3-1 to TRBJ2-5; no firm D call. The J call may not be correct, given that the DNA end is closer to TRBJ2-7. Germline loops: CDR1 LGHDT, CDR2 YNNKEL (reference sequence). The CDR3 length is 13 residues. The CDR3 bases are TGTGCCAGCAGCCAGGGGATGATCTACGAGCAGTACTTC. It translates to CASSQGMIYEQYF.

The chain is built from TRBV14 and TRBJ2-6; D not certain. The V end was cut by 6 bases, the J end by 4 bases, with 7 bases between. The CDR3 is 13 residues long. CDR1 and CDR2 from the germline V gene are SGHDN and FVKESK. CDR3 DNA sequence: TGTGCCAGCAGTATCAGGGGGGCCAACGTCCTGACTTTC. Amino acid sequence: CASSIRGANVLTF.

The chain is built from TRBV12-3 or TRBV12-4 and TRBJ1-2; no clear D. Trimming removed 4 bases at V and 3 bases at J, with 12 bases between. There are 14 residues in the CDR3. Here the CDR3 DNA reads TGTGCCAGCAGTTCTGCAGCACTCTACTATGGCTACACCTTC. Protein product: CASSSAALYYGYTF.